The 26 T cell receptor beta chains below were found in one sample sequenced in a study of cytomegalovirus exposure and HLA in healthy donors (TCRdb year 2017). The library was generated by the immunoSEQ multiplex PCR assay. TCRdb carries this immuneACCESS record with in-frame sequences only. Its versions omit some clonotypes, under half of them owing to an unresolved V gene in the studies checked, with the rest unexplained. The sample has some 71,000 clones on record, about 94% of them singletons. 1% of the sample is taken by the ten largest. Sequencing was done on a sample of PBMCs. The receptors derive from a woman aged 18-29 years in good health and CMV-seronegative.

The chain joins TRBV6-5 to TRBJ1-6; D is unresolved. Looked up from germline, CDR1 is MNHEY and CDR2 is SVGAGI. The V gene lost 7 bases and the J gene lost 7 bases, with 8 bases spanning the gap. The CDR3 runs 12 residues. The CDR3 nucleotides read TGTGCCAGCAAAACTCCGAATTCACCCCTCCACTTT. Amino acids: CASKTPNSPLHF.

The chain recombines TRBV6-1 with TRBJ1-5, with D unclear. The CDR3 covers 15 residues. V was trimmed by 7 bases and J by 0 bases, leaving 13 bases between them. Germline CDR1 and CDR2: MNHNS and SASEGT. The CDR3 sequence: CASKTQIYSNQPQHF. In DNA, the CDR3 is TGTGCCAGCAAGACACAAATTTATAGCAATCAGCCCCAGCATTTT.

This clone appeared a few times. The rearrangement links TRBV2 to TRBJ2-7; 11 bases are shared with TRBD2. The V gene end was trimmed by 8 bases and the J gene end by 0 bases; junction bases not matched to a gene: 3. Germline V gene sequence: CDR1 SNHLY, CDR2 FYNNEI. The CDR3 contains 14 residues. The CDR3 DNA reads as TGTGCCAGCCGGACTAGCGGGCTCTCCTACGAGCAGTACTTC. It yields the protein CASRTSGLSYEQYF.

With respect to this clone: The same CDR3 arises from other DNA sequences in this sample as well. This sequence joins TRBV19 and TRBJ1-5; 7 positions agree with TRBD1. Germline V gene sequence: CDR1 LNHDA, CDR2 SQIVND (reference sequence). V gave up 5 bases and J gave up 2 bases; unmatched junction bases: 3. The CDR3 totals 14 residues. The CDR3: CASSGQGGNQPQHF. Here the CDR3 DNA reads TGTGCCAGTAGTGGTCAGGGGGGCAATCAGCCCCAGCATTTT.

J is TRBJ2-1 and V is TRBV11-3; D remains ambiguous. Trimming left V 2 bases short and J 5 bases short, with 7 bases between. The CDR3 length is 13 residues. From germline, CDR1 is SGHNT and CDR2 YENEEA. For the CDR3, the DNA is TGTGCCAGCAGCTTACGCCCGGACAATGAGCAGTTCTTC. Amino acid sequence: CASSLRPDNEQFF. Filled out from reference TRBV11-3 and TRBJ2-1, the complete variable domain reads EAGVVQSPRYKIIEKKQPVAFWCNPISGHNTLYWYLQNLGQGPELLIRYENEEAVDDSQLPKDRFSAERLKGVDSTLKIQPAELGDSAVYLCASSLRPDNEQFFGPGTRLTVL.

The CDR3 loop is CASSRTSGGDNEQFF. Written as DNA, the CDR3 is TGTGCCAGTAGTCGGACTAGCGGGGGAGACAATGAGCAGTTCTTC. The genes are TRBV19 and TRBJ2-1; 13 bases line up with TRBD2. V shed 5 bases, J shed 5 bases, and the junction held 3 bases outside the gene matches. CDR1 is LNHDA, CDR2 SQIVND, per germline (reference sequence). The CDR3 loop spans 15 amino acids.

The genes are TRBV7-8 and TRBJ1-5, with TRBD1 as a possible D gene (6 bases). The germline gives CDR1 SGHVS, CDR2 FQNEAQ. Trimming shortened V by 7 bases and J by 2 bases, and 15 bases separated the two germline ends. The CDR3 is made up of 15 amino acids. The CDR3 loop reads CASTYREGGNQPQHF. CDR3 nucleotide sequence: TGTGCCAGCACATACAGGGAAGGGGGCAATCAGCCCCAGCATTTT.

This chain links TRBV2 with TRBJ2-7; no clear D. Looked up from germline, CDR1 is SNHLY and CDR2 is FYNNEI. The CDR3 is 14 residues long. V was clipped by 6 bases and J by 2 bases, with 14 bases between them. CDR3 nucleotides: TGTGCCAGCAGGATCCGGGTCCCAGCCTACGAGCAGTACTTC. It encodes CASRIRVPAYEQYF.

CDR3 in amino acids: CASSRDRYTEAFF. CDR3 coding DNA: TGCGCCAGCAGCCGGGACAGATACACTGAAGCTTTCTTT. The chain is built from TRBV4-3 and TRBJ1-1; 7 nucleotides align to TRBD1. This CDR3 comprises 13 residues. The V and J ends lost 4 bases and 3 bases, in that order; junction bases with no gene match: 2. Germline V gene sequence: CDR1 LGHNA, CDR2 YSLEER.

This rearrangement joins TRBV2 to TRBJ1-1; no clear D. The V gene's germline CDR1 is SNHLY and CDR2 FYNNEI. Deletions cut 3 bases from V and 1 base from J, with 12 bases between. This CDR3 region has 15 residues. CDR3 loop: CASSDLAEGNTEAFF. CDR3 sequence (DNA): TGTGCCAGCAGTGATCTCGCAGAGGGGAACACTGAAGCTTTCTTT.

CDR3 in DNA: TGTGCCAGCAGCTTAATTAGCGGGGTTGTTCCCGGGGAGCTGTTTTTT. Its protein product is CASSLISGVVPGELFF. The V gene is TRBV5-4, the J gene TRBJ2-2, with TRBD2 identical over 8 bases. This CDR3 spans 16 amino acids. Germline-derived CDR1 and CDR2 are SGHNT and YYREEE (reference sequence). V lost 2 bases, J lost 6 bases, and 9 bases stayed unmatched.

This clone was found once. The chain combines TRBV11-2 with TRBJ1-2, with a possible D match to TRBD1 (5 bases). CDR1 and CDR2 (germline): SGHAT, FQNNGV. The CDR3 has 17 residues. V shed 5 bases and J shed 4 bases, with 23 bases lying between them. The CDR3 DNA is TGTGCCAGCAGCCCGAACCAAAATCGACAGCCAACCTATGGCTACACCTTC. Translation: CASSPNQNRQPTYGYTF.

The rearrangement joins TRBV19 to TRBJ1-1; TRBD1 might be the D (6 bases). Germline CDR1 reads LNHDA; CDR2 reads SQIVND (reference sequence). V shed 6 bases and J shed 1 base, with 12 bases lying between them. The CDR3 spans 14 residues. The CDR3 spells CASRKQGGNTEAFF. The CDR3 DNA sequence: TGTGCCAGTAGAAAACAGGGCGGGAACACTGAAGCTTTCTTT.

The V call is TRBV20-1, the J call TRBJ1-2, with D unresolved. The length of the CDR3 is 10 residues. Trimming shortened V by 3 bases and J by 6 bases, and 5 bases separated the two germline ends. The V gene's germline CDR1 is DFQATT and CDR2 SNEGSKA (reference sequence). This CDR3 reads CSASEDGYTF. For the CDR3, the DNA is TGCAGTGCTAGTGAGGATGGCTACACCTTC.

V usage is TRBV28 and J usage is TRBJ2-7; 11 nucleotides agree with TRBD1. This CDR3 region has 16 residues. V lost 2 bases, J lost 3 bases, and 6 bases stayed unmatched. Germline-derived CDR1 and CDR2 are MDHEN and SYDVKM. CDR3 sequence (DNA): TGTGCCAGCAGTTTAGGGGGGACAGGGGGAGACTACGAGCAGTACTTC. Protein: CASSLGGTGGDYEQYF.

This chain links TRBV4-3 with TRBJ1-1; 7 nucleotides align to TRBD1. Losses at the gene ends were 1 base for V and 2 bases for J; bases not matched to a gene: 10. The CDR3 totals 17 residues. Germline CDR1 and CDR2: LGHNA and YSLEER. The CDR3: CASSQVGVGGLNTEAFF. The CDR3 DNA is TGCGCCAGCAGCCAAGTAGGGGTAGGGGGCTTAAACACTGAAGCTTTCTTT.

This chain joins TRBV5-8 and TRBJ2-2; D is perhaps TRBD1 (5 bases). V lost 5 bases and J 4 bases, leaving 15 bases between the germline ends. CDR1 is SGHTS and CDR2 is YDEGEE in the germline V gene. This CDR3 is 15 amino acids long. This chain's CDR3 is CASSGLGAGTGELFF. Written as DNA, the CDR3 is TGTGCCAGCAGTGGCTTAGGGGCTGGCACCGGGGAGCTGTTTTTT.

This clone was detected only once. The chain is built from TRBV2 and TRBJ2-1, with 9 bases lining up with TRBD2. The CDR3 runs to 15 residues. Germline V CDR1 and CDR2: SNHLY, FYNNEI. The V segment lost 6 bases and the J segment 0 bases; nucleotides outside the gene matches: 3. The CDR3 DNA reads TGTGCCAGCAGGGGCGGGAGGGGCTCCTACAATGAGCAGTTCTTC. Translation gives CASRGGRGSYNEQFF.

The CDR3 here is CASSFRTGVKNYGYTF. The DNA for the CDR3 is TGTGCCAGCAGTTTTCGGACAGGGGTTAAAAACTATGGCTACACCTTC. The chain employs TRBV28 and TRBJ1-2; 9 nucleotides align to TRBD1. Unmatched junction bases numbered 7, after V lost 3 bases and J lost 2 bases. The CDR3 is 16 amino acids. Per the germline V gene, CDR1 is MDHEN and CDR2 is SYDVKM.

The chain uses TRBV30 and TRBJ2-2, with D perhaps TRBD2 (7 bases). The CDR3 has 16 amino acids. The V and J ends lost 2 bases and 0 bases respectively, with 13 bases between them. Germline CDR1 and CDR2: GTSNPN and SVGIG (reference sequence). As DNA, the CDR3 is TGTGCCTGGAGTACCTGGGGGGGCACGAACACCGGGGAGCTGTTTTTT. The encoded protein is CAWSTWGGTNTGELFF. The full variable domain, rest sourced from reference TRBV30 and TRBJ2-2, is SQTIHQWPATLVQPVGSPLSLECTVEGTSNPNLYWYRQAAGRGLQLLFYSVGIGQISSEVPQNLSASRPQDRQFILSSKKLLLSDSGFYLCAWSTWGGTNTGELFFGEGSRLTVL.

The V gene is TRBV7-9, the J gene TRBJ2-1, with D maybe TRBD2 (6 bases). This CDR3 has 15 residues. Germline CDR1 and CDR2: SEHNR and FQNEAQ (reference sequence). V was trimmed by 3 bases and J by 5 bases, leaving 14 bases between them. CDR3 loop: CASSLGGIQNNEQFF. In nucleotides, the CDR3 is TGTGCCAGCAGCTTGGGCGGGATTCAAAACAATGAGCAGTTCTTC.

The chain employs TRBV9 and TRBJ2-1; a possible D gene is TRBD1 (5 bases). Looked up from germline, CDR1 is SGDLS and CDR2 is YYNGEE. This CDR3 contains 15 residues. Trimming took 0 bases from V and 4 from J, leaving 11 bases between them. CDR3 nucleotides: TGTGCCAGCAGCGTAGCCCAGGGAACGTACAATGAGCAGTTCTTC. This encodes CASSVAQGTYNEQFF.

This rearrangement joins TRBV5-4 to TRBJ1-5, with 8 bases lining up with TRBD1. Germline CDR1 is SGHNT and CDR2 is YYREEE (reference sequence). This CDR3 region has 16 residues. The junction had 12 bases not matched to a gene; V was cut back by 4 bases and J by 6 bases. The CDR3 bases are TGTGCCAGCAGCCCTTGGGTGGACAGGGAGTCTCAGCCCCAGCATTTT. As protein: CASSPWVDRESQPQHF.

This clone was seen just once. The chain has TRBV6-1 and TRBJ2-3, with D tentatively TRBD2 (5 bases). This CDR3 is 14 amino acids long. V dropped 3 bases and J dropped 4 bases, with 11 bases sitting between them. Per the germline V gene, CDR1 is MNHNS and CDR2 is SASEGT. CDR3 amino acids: CASSDLALSDTQYF. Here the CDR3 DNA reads TGTGCCAGCAGTGACCTAGCCCTGTCAGATACGCAGTATTTT.

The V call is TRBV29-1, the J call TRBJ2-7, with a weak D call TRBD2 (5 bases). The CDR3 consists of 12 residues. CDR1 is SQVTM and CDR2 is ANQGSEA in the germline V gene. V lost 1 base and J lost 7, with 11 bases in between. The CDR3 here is CSVEGGTGEQYF. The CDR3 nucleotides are TGCAGCGTTGAAGGGGGAACGGGGGAGCAGTACTTC.

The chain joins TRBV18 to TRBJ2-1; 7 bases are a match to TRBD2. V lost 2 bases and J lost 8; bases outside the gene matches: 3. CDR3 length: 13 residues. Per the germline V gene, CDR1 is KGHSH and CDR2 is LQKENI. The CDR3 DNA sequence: TGTGCCAGCTCACCAGATGGACTAGATGAGCAGTTCTTC. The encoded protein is CASSPDGLDEQFF.